These 20 T cell receptor beta chains were sequenced from one sample in a study of cytomegalovirus exposure and HLA in healthy donors. PCR involved 60 Vbeta and 13 Jbeta primers. Profiled with immunoSEQ multiplex PCR; TCRdb holds only in-frame clones, not every one. The sample shows about 190,000 clones, more than 70% of them seen only once. The sample comprised PBMCs. The receptors were gathered from a middle-aged woman in good health and CMV-seronegative.

The chain has TRBV19 and TRBJ1-2; 9 bases agree with TRBD1. The CDR3 consists of 13 residues. The J segment lost 5 bases and the V segment lost 9 bases, leaving 7 bases of the junction unmatched. Germline V gene lookup returns CDR1 LNHDA and CDR2 SQIVND (reference sequence). CDR3 loop: CASWDRESYGYTF. CDR3 nucleotide sequence: TGTGCCAGCTGGGACAGGGAGAGTTATGGCTACACCTTC.

J is TRBJ2-1 and V is TRBV5-1, with D tentatively TRBD2 (5 bases). This CDR3 contains 16 residues. Trimming pared 0 bases from V and 0 bases from J, leaving 10 bases between. CDR1 and CDR2 (germline): SGHRS, YFSETQ. The CDR3 protein is CASSLVLVPSYNEQFF. CDR3 DNA sequence: TGCGCCAGCAGCTTGGTACTAGTCCCCTCCTACAATGAGCAGTTCTTC.

The V gene is TRBV27, the J gene TRBJ1-5; 7 bases map to TRBD1. CDR1 is MNHEY, CDR2 SMNVEV, per germline (reference sequence). The CDR3 is 14 residues long. Unmatched junction bases numbered 5, after V lost 5 bases and J lost 4 bases. DNA for the CDR3: TGTGCCAGCAGTATAAAACAGGGGAATCAGCCCCAGCATTTT. Protein sequence: CASSIKQGNQPQHF.

The rearrangement joins TRBV12-5 to TRBJ2-7, with 7 bases lining up with TRBD2. Per germline, CDR1 LGHNT and CDR2 FRNRAP. This CDR3 comprises 15 residues. V lost 2 bases, J lost 2 bases, and 6 bases stayed unmatched. The CDR3 protein is CASGLPTAGTYEQYF. CDR3 DNA sequence: TGTGCTAGTGGTTTGCCGACAGCGGGAACCTACGAGCAGTACTTC.

CDR3 in amino acids: CASSVGTNSQETQYF. CDR3 coding DNA: TGTGCCAGCAGCGTGGGGACTAACTCCCAAGAGACCCAGTACTTC. The rearrangement links TRBV9 to TRBJ2-5; 7 nucleotides line up with TRBD2. Trimming cost V 2 bases and J 1 base; bases outside gene matches: 5. This CDR3 spans 15 amino acids. Germline CDR1 is SGDLS and CDR2 is YYNGEE.

The chain couples TRBV7-7 to TRBJ2-3, with TRBD2 matching over 8 bases. Per the germline V gene, CDR1 is SSHAT and CDR2 is FNYEAQ (reference sequence). The trim removed 5 bases at V and 3 bases at J, leaving 7 bases unmatched. This CDR3 is 15 amino acids long. The CDR3 region has the DNA TGTGCCAGCAGCCGTCGGGCGGGGGGAACAGATACGCAGTATTTT. This codes for CASSRRAGGTDTQYF.

The gene calls are TRBV19 and TRBJ2-7; 8 positions match TRBD1. The CDR3 is made up of 13 amino acids. Germline V gene data show CDR1 as LNHDA and CDR2 as SQIVND (reference sequence). V was clipped by 7 bases and J by 2 bases; unmatched bases: 4. This CDR3 reads CASTQGATYEQYF. In DNA, the CDR3 is TGTGCCAGTACTCAGGGGGCAACCTACGAGCAGTACTTC. Complete variable domain (other parts from reference TRBV19 and TRBJ2-7): DGGITQSPKYLFRKEGQNVTLSCEQNLNHDAMYWYRQDPGQGLRLIYYSQIVNDFQKGDIAEGYSVSREKKESFPLTVTSAQKNPTAFYLCASTQGATYEQYFGPGTRLTVT.

The chain couples TRBV29-1 to TRBJ1-3; TRBD1 might be the D (5 bases). The CDR3 has 12 residues. The V end was cut by 7 bases, the J end by 7 bases, with 14 bases between. Germline CDR1 reads SQVTM; CDR2 reads ANQGSEA. CDR3 in DNA: TGCAGCGGTGGGGCAGTCGGGAACACCATATATTTT. Protein product: CSGGAVGNTIYF.

The sample holds a few counts of this clone. V is TRBV6-5 and J is TRBJ1-5, with 12 bases matching TRBD1. The V segment lost 5 bases and the J segment 6 bases; nucleotides outside the gene matches: 5. Germline V CDR1 and CDR2: MNHEY, SVGAGI. The CDR3 is 15 amino acids. The CDR3 region has the DNA TGTGCCAGCAGTCCGCGGGACAGGGGGCTTCAGCCCCAGCATTTT. Translating gives CASSPRDRGLQPQHF.

The genes are TRBV2 and TRBJ2-7, with TRBD1 identical over 7 bases. J gave up 4 bases and V 4 bases, and 4 bases lay outside the gene matches. The CDR3 runs to 13 residues. CDR1 and CDR2 from the germline V gene are SNHLY and FYNNEI. As DNA, the CDR3 is TGTGCCAGCAGTGTGGACAGGCTTTACGAGCAGTACTTC. It yields the protein CASSVDRLYEQYF.

The genes are TRBV7-2 and TRBJ2-4, with D possibly being TRBD2 (5 bases). In germline, CDR1 is SGHTA, CDR2 FQGNSA. The CDR3 consists of 15 residues. V shed 3 bases and J shed 7 bases, with 16 bases lying between them. CDR3: CASSLPGGSRNIQYF. The CDR3, as DNA: TGTGCCAGCAGCTTGCCCGGAGGCAGCAGGAACATTCAGTACTTC.

The chain employs TRBV9 and TRBJ1-1, with 9 positions matching TRBD1. This CDR3 spans 18 amino acids. The V gene's germline CDR1 is SGDLS and CDR2 YYNGEE. V lost 0 bases to trimming and J lost 5 bases; unmatched junction nucleotides: 14. CDR3 DNA: TGTGCCAGCAGCGTAGCTACGGGACAGGGTCGAGTCGGGACTGAAGCTTTCTTT. It yields the protein CASSVATGQGRVGTEAFF.

This chain links TRBV7-2 with TRBJ2-5; 11 nucleotides line up with TRBD2. The junction had 2 bases not matched to a gene; V was cut back by 3 bases and J by 2 bases. CDR1 SGHTA and CDR2 FQGNSA come from the germline V gene. The CDR3 is 15 amino acids. The CDR3: CASSLRLAGQETQYF. Here the CDR3 DNA reads TGTGCCAGCAGCTTGAGACTAGCGGGACAAGAGACCCAGTACTTC.

The chain is built from TRBV7-2 and TRBJ2-1; a possible D gene is TRBD1 (8 bases). The V end lost 5 bases, the J end lost 7 bases, and 12 bases lay between the germline ends. Germline-derived CDR1 and CDR2 are SGHTA and FQGNSA. This CDR3 region has 13 residues. The CDR3 is CASSTQGGNEQFF. In DNA, the CDR3 is TGTGCCAGCAGCACACAGGGGGGGAATGAGCAGTTCTTC.

The chain recombines TRBV6-1 with TRBJ2-7, with D possibly matching TRBD2 (5 bases). In germline, CDR1 is MNHNS, CDR2 SASEGT. With 7 bases removed from V and 1 base from J, the gap between germline ends came to 17 bases. This CDR3 has 15 residues. The CDR3 sequence is CASTRLARTSYEQYV. CDR3 sequence (DNA): TGTGCCAGCACGCGCTTAGCCCGGACTTCCTACGAGCAGTACGTC.

The chain combines TRBV25-1 with TRBJ2-1; possibly TRBD1 for D (6 bases). Trimming pared 5 bases from V and 6 bases from J, leaving 11 bases between. The CDR3 covers 13 residues. The germline CDR1 and CDR2 sequences are MGHDK and SYGVNS. The chain's CDR3 is CASSSTGFNEQFF. The CDR3 DNA reads as TGTGCCAGCAGTTCTACAGGGTTCAATGAGCAGTTCTTC.

The rearrangement joins TRBV5-8 to TRBJ2-1; no definite D call. Per the germline V gene, CDR1 is SGHTS and CDR2 is YDEGEE. V dropped 5 bases and J dropped 3 bases, with 9 bases sitting between them. CDR3 length equals 13 residues. In DNA, the CDR3 is TGTGCCAGCAGGAGGTACGGCTACAATGAGCAGTTCTTC. This codes for CASRRYGYNEQFF.

This chain links TRBV4-3 with TRBJ2-2; 8 bases match TRBD2. The CDR3 spans 14 residues. With 9 bases clipped from V and 0 bases from J, the junction kept 3 bases outside the gene matches. Germline V gene lookup returns CDR1 LGHNA and CDR2 YSLEER. The CDR3 DNA sequence: TGCGCCAGTAGGACTAGCCCGAACACCGGGGAGCTGTTTTTT. It translates to CASRTSPNTGELFF.

This clone was seen just once. V gene TRBV2 combines with J gene TRBJ2-6; 7 bases align to TRBD1. Per the germline V gene, CDR1 is SNHLY and CDR2 is FYNNEI. Germline trimming cut 9 bases from V and 2 bases from J; bases unmatched to any gene: 1. The CDR3 totals 13 residues. The CDR3 sequence: CARQGTGANVLTF. In nucleotides, the CDR3 is TGTGCCAGACAGGGGACTGGGGCCAACGTCCTGACTTTC.

This rearrangement joins TRBV5-6 to TRBJ1-5; possibly TRBD1 for D (6 bases). Germline V CDR1 and CDR2: SGHDT, YYEEEE. CDR3 length: 13 residues. V dropped 3 bases and J dropped 4 bases, with 8 bases sitting between them. As DNA, the CDR3 is TGTGCCAGCAGCTCCGGGACAAATCAGCCCCAGCATTTT. Amino acid sequence: CASSSGTNQPQHF.